This entry is about one T cell receptor beta chain. Its antigen remains unknown. This sample is drawn from a study of CD4+ T cells in melanoma. The study's findings and limits: A reported correlation linked neoantigen-specific CD4+ T cells to CD8+, macrophage and B cell function. In melanoma, neoantigen-specific CD4+ T cells reportedly differed in differentiation state.

Here immunoSEQ multiplex PCR was the method, and the copy in TCRdb shows in-frame clones only, minus some. The sample shows approximately 14,000 clones, about 62% of them seen only once. Germline-derived CDR1 and CDR2 are MNHEY and SMNVEV (reference sequence). The CDR3 covers 15 residues. V was pared by 7 bases and J by 6 bases, with 16 bases between. The specimen sequenced was cells from a culture (not recorded whether cultured in vitro). The V call is TRBV27, the J call TRBJ1-6, with no clear D. This TCR came from a human donor with melanoma. CDR3 loop: CASTLVYQINSPLHF. In DNA form, the CDR3 reads TGTGCCAGCACCCTAGTTTACCAAATTAATTCACCCCTCCACTTT.